A selection of T cell receptor beta chains follows, all from one sample in a study of blood T cell repertoires in COVID-19. Only in-frame clones appear in the TCRdb table, and some are missing; sequencing was by immunoSEQ multiplex PCR. The sample has roughly 250,000 clones, approximately 79% seen once. Sequenced input: peripheral blood. These receptor sequences come from a woman aged 40 to 49 with active or convalescent COVID-19. The CDR3 runs from the conserved cysteine through the conserved F or W. Each record gives: V gene, CDR3 length, D gene, J gene, clone size, CDR3 protein, CDR3 DNA. D genes are given only for firm matches. The size of a clone is reported for some rows only, either as once, few or many, or as a class for expanded clones.

V gene: TRBV19; CDR3 length: 14; D gene: NA; J gene: TRBJ1-1; clone size: NA; CDR3 protein: CASKWVSSGTEAFF; CDR3 DNA: TGTGCCAGTAAGTGGGTGTCCTCGGGGACTGAAGCTTTCTTT
V gene: TRBV18; CDR3 length: 15; D gene: NA; J gene: TRBJ2-3; clone size: NA; CDR3 protein: CASSPTGVGGDTQYF; CDR3 DNA: TGTGCCAGCTCACCAACGGGTGTGGGGGGAGATACGCAGTATTTT
V gene: TRBV11-2; CDR3 length: 15; D gene: NA; J gene: TRBJ2-1; clone size: NA; CDR3 protein: CASSLVPSSYNEQFF; CDR3 DNA: TGTGCCAGCAGCTTAGTACCGAGCTCCTACAATGAGCAGTTCTTC
V gene: TRBV19; CDR3 length: 15; D gene: TRBD2; J gene: TRBJ2-1; clone size: NA; CDR3 protein: CASTPMTSAYNEQFF; CDR3 DNA: TGTGCCAGTACCCCTATGACTAGCGCCTACAATGAGCAGTTCTTC
V gene: TRBV4-1; CDR3 length: 15; D gene: NA; J gene: TRBJ1-3; clone size: once; CDR3 protein: CASSQILGAGNTIYF; CDR3 DNA: TGCGCCAGCAGCCAGATCCTCGGGGCTGGAAACACCATATATTTT
V gene: TRBV19; CDR3 length: 14; D gene: TRBD1; J gene: TRBJ1-5; clone size: once; CDR3 protein: CASIASDRGQPQHF; CDR3 DNA: TGTGCCAGTATCGCTTCGGACAGGGGGCAGCCCCAGCATTTT
V gene: TRBV28; CDR3 length: 16; D gene: TRBD1; J gene: TRBJ1-1; clone size: few; CDR3 protein: CASRRGQGGVNTEAFF; CDR3 DNA: TGTGCCAGCAGACGCGGACAGGGCGGCGTGAACACTGAAGCTTTCTTT
V gene: TRBV29-1; CDR3 length: 13; D gene: TRBD1; J gene: TRBJ1-2; clone size: NA; CDR3 protein: CSVRTGVSYGYTF; CDR3 DNA: TGCAGCGTTCGGACAGGGGTTTCCTATGGCTACACCTTC
V gene: TRBV7-9; CDR3 length: 14; D gene: TRBD1; J gene: TRBJ1-1; clone size: few; CDR3 protein: CASSLNRGGTEAFF; CDR3 DNA: TGTGCCAGCAGCTTAAACAGGGGGGGCACTGAAGCTTTCTTT
V gene: TRBV7-9; CDR3 length: 13; D gene: NA; J gene: TRBJ2-5; clone size: NA; CDR3 protein: CASSFLQGGTQYF; CDR3 DNA: TGTGCCAGCAGCTTTCTCCAGGGTGGGACCCAGTACTTC
V gene: TRBV30; CDR3 length: 14; D gene: TRBD1; J gene: TRBJ1-5; clone size: NA; CDR3 protein: CAWASGTGNQPQHF; CDR3 DNA: TGTGCCTGGGCTAGCGGGACAGGCAATCAGCCCCAGCATTTT
V gene: TRBV10-3; CDR3 length: 14; D gene: TRBD1; J gene: TRBJ1-1; clone size: many; CDR3 protein: CAISEYRGGTEAFF; CDR3 DNA: TGTGCCATCAGTGAGTACAGGGGTGGCACTGAAGCTTTCTTT
V gene: TRBV11-2; CDR3 length: 13; D gene: NA; J gene: TRBJ1-2; clone size: NA; CDR3 protein: CASSLDFAGGYTF; CDR3 DNA: TGTGCCAGCAGCTTAGATTTTGCGGGTGGCTACACCTTC
V gene: TRBV9; CDR3 length: 19; D gene: TRBD2; J gene: TRBJ2-5; clone size: NA; CDR3 protein: CASSAPMGLTREGRETQYF; CDR3 DNA: TGTGCCAGCAGCGCCCCCATGGGACTAACCCGGGAGGGTCGAGAGACCCAGTACTTC
V gene: TRBV15; CDR3 length: 14; D gene: NA; J gene: TRBJ1-6; clone size: NA; CDR3 protein: CATSRDRSVPPLHF; CDR3 DNA: TGTGCCACCAGCAGAGATCGGTCGGTTCCGCCCCTCCACTTT
V gene: TRBV10-2; CDR3 length: 14; D gene: NA; J gene: TRBJ1-4; clone size: once; CDR3 protein: CASSVRGLAEKLFF; CDR3 DNA: TGCGCCAGCAGTGTAAGGGGGTTGGCTGAAAAACTGTTTTTT
V gene: TRBV11-2; CDR3 length: 14; D gene: TRBD1; J gene: TRBJ1-2; clone size: NA; CDR3 protein: CASSLGTDMSGYTF; CDR3 DNA: TGTGCCAGCAGCTTGGGGACAGATATGAGTGGCTACACCTTC
V gene: TRBV3-1/TRBV3-2; CDR3 length: 15; D gene: NA; J gene: TRBJ1-1; clone size: few; CDR3 protein: CASRPSDGENTEAFF; CDR3 DNA: TGTGCCAGCAGACCCTCGGACGGGGAGAACACTGAAGCTTTCTTT
V gene: TRBV6-1; CDR3 length: 15; D gene: TRBD1; J gene: TRBJ2-5; clone size: NA; CDR3 protein: CASSEARTGTETQYF; CDR3 DNA: TGTGCCAGCAGTGAAGCTAGGACAGGTACGGAGACCCAGTACTTC
V gene: TRBV7-2; CDR3 length: 16; D gene: NA; J gene: TRBJ2-2; clone size: NA; CDR3 protein: CASSLRQAAGTGELFF; CDR3 DNA: TGTGCCAGCAGCTTACGACAGGCCGCAGGCACCGGGGAGCTGTTTTTT
V gene: TRBV7-7; CDR3 length: 17; D gene: NA; J gene: TRBJ2-2; clone size: NA; CDR3 protein: CASSLSWTEANTGELFF; CDR3 DNA: TGTGCTAGCAGCTTGTCTTGGACAGAAGCGAACACCGGGGAGCTGTTTTTT
V gene: TRBV12-3/TRBV12-4; CDR3 length: 13; D gene: TRBD1; J gene: TRBJ1-2; clone size: NA; CDR3 protein: CASGPGGRYGYTF; CDR3 DNA: TGTGCCAGCGGGCCAGGGGGCAGGTATGGCTACACCTTC
V gene: TRBV2; CDR3 length: 14; D gene: TRBD1; J gene: TRBJ1-4; clone size: NA; CDR3 protein: CASSPDRAGEKLFF; CDR3 DNA: TGTGCCAGCAGCCCGGACAGGGCTGGTGAAAAACTGTTTTTT
V gene: TRBV5-1; CDR3 length: 15; D gene: TRBD2; J gene: TRBJ2-2; clone size: NA; CDR3 protein: CASSWAGVFPGELFF; CDR3 DNA: TGCGCCAGCAGCTGGGCGGGGGTGTTTCCCGGGGAGCTGTTTTTT
V gene: TRBV6-1; CDR3 length: 14; D gene: NA; J gene: TRBJ2-2; clone size: NA; CDR3 protein: CASSEGGYAGELFF; CDR3 DNA: TGTGCCAGCAGTGAAGGAGGATACGCCGGGGAGCTGTTTTTT
V gene: TRBV28; CDR3 length: 16; D gene: NA; J gene: TRBJ1-4; clone size: NA; CDR3 protein: CASSLPFTATNEKLFF; CDR3 DNA: TGTGCCAGCAGTTTACCCTTTACAGCAACTAATGAAAAACTGTTTTTT
V gene: TRBV12-5; CDR3 length: 15; D gene: NA; J gene: TRBJ1-1; clone size: NA; CDR3 protein: CASGFHYREFAEAFF; CDR3 DNA: TGTGCTAGTGGTTTTCATTACAGGGAATTCGCTGAAGCTTTCTTT
V gene: TRBV5-1; CDR3 length: 15; D gene: TRBD2; J gene: TRBJ2-3; clone size: few; CDR3 protein: CASSLVASGTDTQYF; CDR3 DNA: TGCGCCAGCAGCTTGGTGGCTAGCGGAACAGATACGCAGTATTTT
V gene: TRBV19; CDR3 length: 14; D gene: NA; J gene: TRBJ1-5; clone size: NA; CDR3 protein: CASSAYRGNQPQHF; CDR3 DNA: TGTGCCAGTAGTGCATACAGGGGCAATCAGCCCCAGCATTTT
V gene: TRBV2; CDR3 length: 14; D gene: TRBD1; J gene: TRBJ1-1; clone size: NA; CDR3 protein: CASKLGTENTEAFF; CDR3 DNA: TGTGCCAGCAAGCTCGGGACAGAGAACACTGAAGCTTTCTTT
V gene: TRBV11-2; CDR3 length: 15; D gene: NA; J gene: TRBJ1-4; clone size: NA; CDR3 protein: CASSLVRGPYEKLFF; CDR3 DNA: TGTGCCAGCAGCTTAGTCAGGGGACCCTATGAAAAACTGTTTTTT